This T cell receptor beta chain was profiled in a study of blood T cells in healthy people across ages. Whole-study results and caveats: A conclusive naive versus antigen-experienced comparison was prevented by the unsorted PBMCs.

This clonotype is a singleton in its sample. Its antigen is as yet unknown. Combining a sample-barcoded 5' primer with a J-beta primer mix, a second PCR ran for about 7 to 11 cycles. TCRdb reanalysed the 5' RACE reads using MiXCR and keeps one entry per CDR3 protein. The table shows 720,000 or so distinct CDR3 sequences, with 40% to 50% occurring only once. Germline CDR1 is LGHDT and CDR2 is YNNKEL (reference sequence). This CDR3 has 14 amino acids. Trimming left V 6 bases short and J 3 bases short, with 11 bases between. J is TRBJ1-4 and V is TRBV3-1, with D perhaps matching TRBD1 (5 bases). The clonotype comes from a man aged 80 or over in good health. What was sequenced was blood. CDR3 DNA: TGTGCCAGCAGTCGGGGGGAAGCTAATGAAAAACTGTTTTTT. Encoded protein: CASSRGEANEKLFF.